One T cell receptor (beta chain) is described in this entry. This entry belongs to a study of blood T cell repertoires in COVID-19. Generated by immunoSEQ multiplex PCR, the TCRdb table keeps only in-frame clones and is missing some. The sample lists 300,000 to 450,000 clones, about 89% seen once, with approximately 3% in the top ten. Sequencing used peripheral blood. The source is a woman under 40 with COVID-19, enrolled during active disease.

CDR3 loop: CASSPGTGGPIQPQHF. The CDR3 nucleotides are TGTGCCAGCAGTCCCGGGACAGGGGGTCCTATCCAGCCCCAGCATTTT. The chain couples TRBV6-2 or TRBV6-3 to TRBJ1-5, with 11 bases that match TRBD1. CDR1 and CDR2 (germline): MNHEY, SVGEGT. The J segment lost 7 bases and the V segment lost 5 bases, leaving 10 bases of the junction unmatched. CDR3 size: 16 residues.